What follows are 3 T cell receptor beta chains derived from one specimen sequenced in a study of beta chain features in type 1 diabetes. Whole-study findings and limits: Shortening of TCRB CDR3s, moderate but significant, appeared in all four CD4+ subsets of Type 1 diabetes patients.

Isolated RNA was reverse transcribed in full, so expressed TCRB transcripts were sequenced. Measured with immunoSEQ multiplex PCR; TCRdb has only the in-frame clones, and not every one. The sample has some 70,000 clones; approximately 50% are singletons. Antigens of these TCRs are unknown. Material: central memory CD4+ T cells from blood. The receptors originated from a man aged 25-45 years with type 1 diabetes.

This chain links TRBV13 with TRBJ2-5, with 9 nucleotides matching TRBD1. V shed 2 bases and J 3 bases; nucleotides not matched to a gene: 7. There are 16 residues in the CDR3. Germline-derived CDR1 and CDR2 are PRHDT and FYEKMQ (reference sequence). Here the CDR3 reads CASSLRRTGAEETQYF. The CDR3 DNA reads TGTGCCAGCAGCTTAAGACGGACAGGGGCGGAAGAGACCCAGTACTTC.

In this sample, this clone turned up a few times. The gene calls are TRBV19 and TRBJ2-1; 8 bases line up with TRBD2. J gave up 4 bases and V 3 bases, and 11 bases lay outside the gene matches. There are 17 residues in the CDR3. Germline V gene data show CDR1 as LNHDA and CDR2 as SQIVND (reference sequence). The CDR3 DNA is TGTGCCAGTAGTATTATCCCCAGGGGCGGGGGGTACAATGAGCAGTTCTTC. It codes for CASSIIPRGGGYNEQFF.

This clone was observed a handful of times. The chain combines TRBV7-9 with TRBJ1-4; a weak D match, TRBD1 (5 bases). The CDR3 runs to 14 residues. Between the trimmed V and J ends, which lost 1 base and 8 bases, there was a span of 11 bases. Germline V gives CDR1 SEHNR, CDR2 FQNEAQ (reference sequence). The CDR3: CASSLGAGKEKLFF. The CDR3 nucleotides are TGTGCCAGCAGCTTAGGAGCAGGGAAGGAAAAACTGTTTTTT.